This TCR beta chain was identified in a study of beta chain features in type 1 diabetes. Study findings and constraints: There were fewer insertions and more deletions at the VDJ junctions of type 1 diabetes patients. For Type 1 diabetes patients, all four CD4+ subsets carried TCRB CDR3s that were moderately but significantly shorter.

The germline gives CDR1 MDHEN, CDR2 SYDVKM. Between the trimmed V and J ends, which lost 2 bases and 5 bases, there was a span of 4 bases. The CDR3 consists of 11 residues. The investigators reverse transcribed all of the isolated RNA, so they sequenced expressed TCRB transcripts. Generated by immunoSEQ multiplex PCR, the TCRdb table keeps only in-frame clones and is missing some. This table has around 150,000 clones, roughly 60% appearing once. Comment on this clone: Its antigen is unknown.

Specimen: naive CD4+ T cells from blood. The sequence was collected from a young man with type 1 diabetes. This chain uses TRBV28 with TRBJ2-7; D remains unclear. CDR3 protein: CASSLRDEQYF. The CDR3 DNA sequence: TGTGCCAGCAGTTTACGTGACGAGCAGTACTTC.